This T cell receptor beta chain was sequenced for a study of beta chain features in type 1 diabetes. Expressed TCRB transcripts were sequenced after all isolated RNA was converted to cDNA. Libraries were prepared by immunoSEQ multiplex PCR; TCRdb keeps only in-frame clonotypes and omits some of them. The profile shows about 650,000 clones, roughly 12% of them singletons. Study outcomes and limitations: Among patients with Type 1 diabetes, TCRB CDR3s were moderately but significantly shorter in every one of the four CD4+ subsets.

In germline, CDR1 is MNHEY, CDR2 SMNVEV (reference sequence). The CDR3 has 16 residues. Unmatched junction bases numbered 9, after V lost 6 bases and J lost 4 bases. To note about this clone: As yet, its antigen is unknown.

The V call is TRBV27, the J call TRBJ1-5; 10 bases align to TRBD1. This receptor was identified in a man aged 30 to 45 with type 1 diabetes. The specimen was naive CD4+ T cells from blood. This chain's CDR3 is CASRKTGTGVNQPQHF. The CDR3 nucleotides read TGTGCCAGCAGGAAAACCGGGACAGGGGTAAATCAGCCCCAGCATTTT.